These T cell receptor beta chains were read from a single sample in a study of shared clonotypes between healthy human individuals. TCRdb's copy holds only in-frame clones and misses some; the assay was immunoSEQ multiplex PCR. This sample yields roughly 520,000 clones, of which approximately 95% are seen a single time; approximately 0.06% belongs to the top ten. Sequencing was carried out using naive CD4+ T cells sorted from blood. The receptors were gathered from a woman in her thirties in good health. CDR3s leave out the opening cysteine and the closing phenylalanine or tryptophan. A D gene is named only where the DNA matches it firmly.

v_gene,d_gene,CDR3aa
TRBV15,NA,ATSGNMGQNEQF
TRBV19,TRBD1,ASSIVRRGHTEAF
TRBV5-1,NA,ASSLVGMNTEAF
TRBV6-5,TRBD1,ASLRQGGPDTQY
TRBV10-3,TRBD1,AISESRDRGRYEQY
TRBV5-1,TRBD2,ASSLGGRASYNEQF
TRBV15,TRBD2,ATSRVGGLAGGPRNEQF
TRBV7-7,NA,ASSSHPGGQLRDTEAF
TRBV6-6,TRBD1,ASSYTRTGGGETQY
TRBV5-1,NA,ASRHRDTGELF
TRBV11-2,NA,ASSLGQNFNEQF
TRBV5-1,NA,ASSLSSGSYNEQF
TRBV7-8,TRBD1,ASSSSTGNYEQY
TRBV19,NA,ASSTGYRTEAF
TRBV7-2,TRBD1,ASSLDRGLGGYT
TRBV2,TRBD2,ASSELAGANEQF
TRBV4-1,TRBD1,ASSQVEGQAYEQY
TRBV5-1,NA,ASSPRGPNTGELF